The sequence of this TCR beta chain was determined in a study of molecular identifiers for immune sequencing clone quantification (dated by TCRdb to the late 2010s). Concerning the study at large: For a replicate experiment, RNA from 20,000 or 100,000 naive CD8 T cells was divided into five aliquots, of which four were sequenced. The study was a methods study using CD8 T cells to benchmark molecular-identifier clustering-based TCR repertoire sequencing (MIDCIRS) and TCR RNA copy counting. Study-level results and caveats: In CMV-specific effector cells, clones with more than 20 RNA copies accounted for over 97% of molecules, whereas in naive cells such clones accounted for under 1%. Spiked-in Jurkat TCR RNA (10 copies' worth), which is not part of the donor repertoire, was contained in the naive libraries. The sizes of highly expanded clones could end up underestimated when identical TCR molecules share a barcode. Modeling gave roughly 2.9 recovered TCR RNA copies per cell versus 8 to 10 by digital PCR, implying approximately 30% capture efficiency. A single cell's worth of spiked-in Jurkat TCR RNA was reported detectable even among under 1.1 million naive CD8 T cells. When barcode sub-clustering was not used, chimeric consensus sequences inflated TCR diversity, with chimeras reaching as high as 47%.

This clonotype was seen a handful of times. Its antigen target is currently unknown. No qualities accompany the bases; no much larger clone lies one base away. Libraries of naive CD8 T cells were built from about 21,000 to 970,000 sorted cells, with 10%, 30% or 50% of the purified RNA used. Naive CD8 T cells were FACS-sorted as CD8+CD4-CCR7+CD45RA+ on a BD FACSAria II into RLT Plus buffer. To test detection sensitivity, Jurkat RNA equal to approximately ten TCR copies was added to samples of about 19,000-1,100,000 naive CD8 T cells. CD8 T cells were enriched with RosetteSep CD8+ T Cell Enrichment Cocktail and Ficoll-Paque, followed by ACK red cell lysis. V is cut by 1 base and J by 3 bases, and the space between the germline ends is 11 bases. Via the germline V gene, CDR1 is SGHRS and CDR2 YFSETQ. The CDR3 covers 15 residues, taking in both the cysteine and the phenylalanine. Left in the record is the CDR3 DNA by itself, 45 bases read in frame from the first base.

The library was obtained by PCR. The sample was run on an Illumina HiSeq 4000. Bulk TCR libraries were made following a previously described method, with the TCR primers given in Table S5. The Qiagen AllPrep DNA/RNA kit was used to purify total RNA. Before analysis, reads from multiple sequencing runs of one library were combined. On the authors' methods: Reads were retained only if an exact TCR constant sequence was present, and the retained reads were trimmed to 150 nt and grouped according to their 12-nt molecular barcodes. Reads inside each barcode group were sub-clustered using a 15% Levenshtein threshold, and a quality-weighted consensus sequence was constructed for each RNA molecule. Non-functional sequences were filtered out, along with any lower-count sequence sitting one edit away from another sequence. Barcode sub-clusters with fewer than 20% of the maximum read count were removed, based on fitting two negative binomial distributions. The public reads were reanalyzed by TCRdb: fastp trimming at Q25, MiXCR alignment, in-frame beta chains only. When rows share a CDR3 protein, they turn into one entry using the most common DNA and genes. TCRdb's processing, not the study's, gives the V and J calls here. The sample table lists around 460,000 distinct CDR3 sequences, 20% to 25% of them with a count of one. The leading ten clones occupy approximately 0.84% of the sample.

The source material was naive CD8+ T cells from blood, with Jurkat cell RNA spiked in. The cell subset or site tag for this specimen amounts to: FACS-sorted CD8+CD4-CCR7+CD45RA+ naive T cells. The source of this sequence is a human donor in good health. Some libraries in this study had Jurkat cell RNA spiked in. The chain uses TRBV5-1 and TRBJ2-1; the D segment may tentatively be TRBD1 or TRBD2, each giving 5 matched bases. In nucleotides, the sequence is TGCGCCAGCAGCTTGTTGGGACCCGACTACAATGAGCAGTTCTTC. It translates as CASSLLGPDYNEQFF. With the rest looked up from the reference TRBV5-1 and TRBJ2-1 genes rather than sequenced, the full variable domain is KAGVTQTPRYLIKTRGQQVTLSCSPISGHRSVSWYQQTPGQGLQFLFEYFSETQRNKGNFPGRFSGRQFSNSRSEMNVSTLELGDSALYLCASSLLGPDYNEQFFGPGTRLTVL.